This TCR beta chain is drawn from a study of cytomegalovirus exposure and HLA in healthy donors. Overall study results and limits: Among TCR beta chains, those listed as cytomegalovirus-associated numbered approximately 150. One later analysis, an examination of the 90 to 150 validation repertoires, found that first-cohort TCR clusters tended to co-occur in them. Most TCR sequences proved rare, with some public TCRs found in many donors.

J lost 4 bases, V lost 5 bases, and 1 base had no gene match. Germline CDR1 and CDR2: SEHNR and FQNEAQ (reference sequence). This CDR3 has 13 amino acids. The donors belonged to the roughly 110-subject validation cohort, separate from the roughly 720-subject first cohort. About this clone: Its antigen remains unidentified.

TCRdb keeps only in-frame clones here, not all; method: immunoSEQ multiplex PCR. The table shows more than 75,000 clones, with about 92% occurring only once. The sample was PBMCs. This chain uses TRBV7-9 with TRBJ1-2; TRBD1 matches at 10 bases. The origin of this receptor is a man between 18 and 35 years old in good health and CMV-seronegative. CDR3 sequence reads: CASSRDRGYGYTF. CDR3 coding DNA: TGTGCCAGCAGCCGGGACAGGGGCTATGGCTACACCTTC.